This T cell receptor beta chain was recorded in a study of blood T cell repertoires in COVID-19. Whole-study context: COVID-19 samples collected from the United States, Italy and Spain covered acute and convalescent phases.

Data came from immunoSEQ multiplex PCR; TCRdb stores just in-frame clones and leaves some out. This sample carries over 150,000 clones, 70% to 80% of them seen once, and the ten largest clones take around 17%. Membership in each cohort depended on participant-reported clinical history. The V gene's germline CDR1 is LGHDT and CDR2 YNNKEL (reference sequence). The CDR3 loop spans 11 amino acids. The V and J ends lost 2 bases and 6 bases respectively, with 2 bases between them. The receptor was isolated from a woman in her seventies in a cohort exposed to, infected with or recovered from COVID-19 (not recorded which). The chain has TRBV3-1 (or the pseudogene TRBV3-2) and TRBJ2-1; D not resolved. Specimen: PBMCs or T cells enriched from blood (not recorded which). CDR3 DNA sequence: TGTGCCAGCAGCCAACTCAATGAGCAGTTCTTC. Translated: CASSQLNEQFF.